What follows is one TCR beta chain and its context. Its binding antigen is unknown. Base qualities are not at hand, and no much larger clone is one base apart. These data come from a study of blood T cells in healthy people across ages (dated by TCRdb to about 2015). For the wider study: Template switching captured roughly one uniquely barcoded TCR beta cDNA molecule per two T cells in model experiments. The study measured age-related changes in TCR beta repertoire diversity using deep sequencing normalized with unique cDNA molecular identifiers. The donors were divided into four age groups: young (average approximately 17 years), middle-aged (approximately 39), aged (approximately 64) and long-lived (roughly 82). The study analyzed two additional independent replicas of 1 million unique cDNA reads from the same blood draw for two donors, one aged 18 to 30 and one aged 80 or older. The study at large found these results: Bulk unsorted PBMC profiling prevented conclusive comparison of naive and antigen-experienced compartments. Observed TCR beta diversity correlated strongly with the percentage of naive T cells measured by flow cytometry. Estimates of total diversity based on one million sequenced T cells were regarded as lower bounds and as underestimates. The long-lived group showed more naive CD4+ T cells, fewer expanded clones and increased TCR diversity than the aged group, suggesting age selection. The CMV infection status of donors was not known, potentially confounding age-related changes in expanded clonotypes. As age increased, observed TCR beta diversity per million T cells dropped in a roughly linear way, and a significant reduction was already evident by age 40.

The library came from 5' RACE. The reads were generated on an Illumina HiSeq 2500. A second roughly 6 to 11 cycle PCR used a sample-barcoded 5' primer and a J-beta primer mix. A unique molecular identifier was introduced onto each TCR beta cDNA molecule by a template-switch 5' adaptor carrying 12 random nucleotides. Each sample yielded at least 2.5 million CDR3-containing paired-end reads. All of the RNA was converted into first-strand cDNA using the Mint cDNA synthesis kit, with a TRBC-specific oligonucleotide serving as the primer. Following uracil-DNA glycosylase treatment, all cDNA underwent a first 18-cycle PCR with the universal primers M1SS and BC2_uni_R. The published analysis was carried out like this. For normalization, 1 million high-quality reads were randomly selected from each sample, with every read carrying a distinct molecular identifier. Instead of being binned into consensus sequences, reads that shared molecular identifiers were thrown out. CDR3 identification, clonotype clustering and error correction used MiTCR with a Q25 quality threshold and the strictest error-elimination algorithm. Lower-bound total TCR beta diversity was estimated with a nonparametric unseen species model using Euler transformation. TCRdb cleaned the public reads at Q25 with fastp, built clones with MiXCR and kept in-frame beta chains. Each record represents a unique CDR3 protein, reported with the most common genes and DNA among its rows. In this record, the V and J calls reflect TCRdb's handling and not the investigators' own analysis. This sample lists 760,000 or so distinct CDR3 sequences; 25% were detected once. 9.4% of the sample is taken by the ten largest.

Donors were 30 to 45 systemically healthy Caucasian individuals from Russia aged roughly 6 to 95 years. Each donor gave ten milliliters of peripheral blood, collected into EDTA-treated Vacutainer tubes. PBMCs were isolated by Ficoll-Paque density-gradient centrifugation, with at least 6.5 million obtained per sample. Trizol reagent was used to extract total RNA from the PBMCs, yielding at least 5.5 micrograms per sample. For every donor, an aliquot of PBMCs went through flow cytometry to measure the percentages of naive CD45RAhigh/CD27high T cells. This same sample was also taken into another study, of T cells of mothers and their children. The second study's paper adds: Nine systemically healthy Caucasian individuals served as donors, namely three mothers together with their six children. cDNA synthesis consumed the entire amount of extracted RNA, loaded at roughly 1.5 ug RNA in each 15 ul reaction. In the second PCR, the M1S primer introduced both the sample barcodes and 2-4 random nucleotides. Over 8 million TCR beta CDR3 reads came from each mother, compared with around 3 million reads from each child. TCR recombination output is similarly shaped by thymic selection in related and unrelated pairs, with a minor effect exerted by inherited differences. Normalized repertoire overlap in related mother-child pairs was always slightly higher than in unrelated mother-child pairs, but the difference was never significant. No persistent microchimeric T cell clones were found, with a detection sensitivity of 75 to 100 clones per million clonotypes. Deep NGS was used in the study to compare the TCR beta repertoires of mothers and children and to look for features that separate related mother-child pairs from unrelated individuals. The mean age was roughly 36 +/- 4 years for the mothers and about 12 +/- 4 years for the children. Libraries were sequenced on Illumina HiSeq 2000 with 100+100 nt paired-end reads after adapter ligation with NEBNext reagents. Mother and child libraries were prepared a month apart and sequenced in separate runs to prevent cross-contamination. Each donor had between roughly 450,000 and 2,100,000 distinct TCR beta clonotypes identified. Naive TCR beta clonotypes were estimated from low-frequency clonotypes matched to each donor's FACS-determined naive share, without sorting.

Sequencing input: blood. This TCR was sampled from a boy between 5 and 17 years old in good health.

The CDR3 protein is CASSQVPNGYTF. The sequence in DNA is TGTGCCAGCAGCCAAGTCCCCAATGGCTACACCTTC. Recombination linked TRBV3-1 to TRBJ1-2; confidence is insufficient to name the D gene. The CDR3 has 12 amino acids, counting the end cysteine and phenylalanine. Left in the record is the CDR3 DNA by itself, 36 bases read in frame from the first base. The germline ends are 6 bases apart after V is trimmed by 1 base and J by 6 bases. Taken from the germline V gene (reference sequence), the CDR1 and CDR2 loops are LGHDT and YNNKEL.